This paragraph reports one T cell receptor (beta chain). Profiling relied on immunoSEQ multiplex PCR, and the TCRdb table lists in-frame clones only, not all of them. This table has roughly 2.2 million clones, approximately 93% appearing once. This specimen belongs to a study of shared clonotypes between healthy human individuals. The CDR3 runs 19 residues. CDR1 and CDR2 from the germline V gene are SGHRS and YFSETQ. V gave up 1 base and J gave up 7 bases, with 30 bases separating them. The rearrangement links TRBV5-1 to TRBJ2-7; D ambiguous. This clonotype originated in a man aged 18 to 30 in good health. Some clones in this sample may be carry-over from other donors' samples. Sequenced sample: naive CD4+ T cells from PBMCs. Subset of the sample: CD45RA+ positively selected. DNA for the CDR3: TGCGCCAGCAGCTTGCATACCCTGTCCCGGAAGGGAACCTACGTGGAGCAGTACTTC. It translates to CASSLHTLSRKGTYVEQYF.